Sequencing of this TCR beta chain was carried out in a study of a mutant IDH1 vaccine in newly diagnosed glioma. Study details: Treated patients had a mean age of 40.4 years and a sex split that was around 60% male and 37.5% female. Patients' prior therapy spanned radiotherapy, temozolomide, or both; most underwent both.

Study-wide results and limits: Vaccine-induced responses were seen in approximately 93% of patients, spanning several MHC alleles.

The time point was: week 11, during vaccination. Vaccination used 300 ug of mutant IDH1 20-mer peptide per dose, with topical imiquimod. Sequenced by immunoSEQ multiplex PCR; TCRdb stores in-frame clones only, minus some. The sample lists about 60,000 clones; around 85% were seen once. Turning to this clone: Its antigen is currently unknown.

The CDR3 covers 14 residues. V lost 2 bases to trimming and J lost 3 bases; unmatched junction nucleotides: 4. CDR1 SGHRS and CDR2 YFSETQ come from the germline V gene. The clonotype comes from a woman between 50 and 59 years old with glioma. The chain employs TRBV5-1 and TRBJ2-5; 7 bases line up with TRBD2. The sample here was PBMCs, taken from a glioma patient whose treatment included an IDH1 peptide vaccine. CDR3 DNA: TGCGCCAGCAGCTTAAGCGGGATGGAAGAGACCCAGTACTTC. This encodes CASSLSGMEETQYF.